The 12 T cell receptor beta chains in this list originate from one sample, sequenced in a study of T cells in Graves' hyperthyroidism and ophthalmopathy. TCR beta CDR3 regions were amplified from RNA. HTBI primers were the set used in a first-round RT-PCR of the TCR CDR3. TCRdb reanalysed the multiplex PCR reads using MiXCR and keeps one entry per CDR3 protein. In the table there are approximately 220,000 distinct CDR3 sequences, approximately 20% of which are singletons. The sequenced material came from blood. These receptors were collected from a middle-aged man with Graves' hyperthyroidism.

In this sample, this clonotype turned up many times. V and J are TRBV5-1 and TRBJ2-7; D may be TRBD1 (6 bases). Trimming removed 4 bases from V and 3 bases from J, with 11 bases in between. The CDR3 is 13 residues long. The germline V gene has CDR1 SGHRS and CDR2 YFSETQ. DNA of the CDR3: TGCGCCAGCAGCCAAGGACAGAACTACGAGCAGTACTTC. It is translated as CASSQGQNYEQYF.

This clonotype was detected only a few times. The V call is TRBV20-1, the J call TRBJ2-7, with 13 positions matching TRBD2. Germline values: CDR1 DFQATT, CDR2 SNEGSKA (reference sequence). The V segment lost 6 bases and the J segment 2 bases; nucleotides outside the gene matches: 7. The CDR3 has 15 residues. This chain's CDR3 is CSALGLAGDTYEQYF. DNA of the CDR3: TGCAGTGCCCTCGGACTAGCGGGGGACACCTACGAGCAGTACTTC.

This clonotype was recorded many times. A clone one base away is much larger, so this may be a read error. The V gene is TRBV28, the J gene TRBJ1-1; D is possibly TRBD1 (6 bases). Germline loops: CDR1 MDHEN, CDR2 SYDVKM. This CDR3 spans 13 amino acids. V was shortened by 6 bases and J by 4 bases, with 12 bases between the two germline ends. The CDR3 DNA reads TGTGCCAGCAGCCAGGGGAGGGGCACTGAAGCTTTCTTT. Protein: CASSQGRGTEAFF.

This clonotype has a count of ten or more. This chain links TRBV18 with TRBJ2-2; D is unresolved. The germline CDR1 and CDR2 sequences are KGHSH and LQKENI. The CDR3 has 12 amino acids. V was shortened by 1 base and J by 10 bases, with 7 bases between the two germline ends. The CDR3 coding sequence is TGTGCCAGCTCACCACGGGGTATGGAGCTGTTTTTT. As protein: CASSPRGMELFF.

The CDR3 loop is CASSSFDRELSPLHF. CDR3 coding DNA: TGTGCCAGCAGTTCCTTCGACAGGGAACTTTCACCCCTCCACTTT. The chain joins TRBV27 to TRBJ1-6, with TRBD1 identical over 7 bases. There are 15 residues in the CDR3. The V segment lost 4 bases and the J segment 9 bases; nucleotides outside the gene matches: 9. In germline, CDR1 is MNHEY, CDR2 SMNVEV (reference sequence).

This clonotype was seen repeatedly, ten times or more. V usage is TRBV6-1 and J usage is TRBJ2-5; 10 nucleotides line up with TRBD1. Germline-derived CDR1 and CDR2 are MNHNS and SASEGT. V lost 7 bases, J lost 5 bases, and 7 bases stayed unmatched. CDR3 length equals 14 residues. The CDR3 region has the DNA TGTGCCAGCAATATCCCGGGACAGGGGGAGACCCAGTACTTC. Its protein product is CASNIPGQGETQYF.

This clonotype was seen many times. The chain combines TRBV15 with TRBJ1-6; 8 bases are shared with TRBD1. The CDR3 is made up of 15 amino acids. With V trimmed by 1 base and J by 9 bases, 5 bases remained unmatched. CDR1 is LNHNV, CDR2 YYDKDF, per germline (reference sequence). CDR3 bases: TGTGCCACCAGCAGAGCCGGGACAGGATCTTCACCCCTCCACTTT. Translated, it gives CATSRAGTGSSPLHF.

This chain uses TRBV7-2 with TRBJ2-1; 11 bases are shared with TRBD2. J gave up 6 bases and V 4 bases, and 8 bases lay outside the gene matches. Germline V gives CDR1 SGHTA, CDR2 FQGNSA. The CDR3 contains 16 residues. CDR3 bases: TGTGCCAGCAGCTCTCGACTAGCGGGAACTTTCAATGAGCAGTTCTTC. It translates to CASSSRLAGTFNEQFF.

The J gene is TRBJ1-3, the V gene TRBV5-8; perhaps TRBD1 as D (6 bases). Deletions cut 5 bases from V and 0 bases from J, with 15 bases between. The germline V gene has CDR1 SGHTS and CDR2 YDEGEE. The CDR3 sequence is 16 residues long. CDR3 nucleotide sequence: TGTGCCAGCAGTATTTTAACAGGGCACTCTGGAAACACCATATATTTT. Translated, it gives CASSILTGHSGNTIYF.

This clonotype appeared many times. The chain has TRBV7-9 and TRBJ2-7; 7 positions agree with TRBD2. There are 14 residues in the CDR3. V lost 1 base and J lost 3; bases outside the gene matches: 3. Germline V gives CDR1 SEHNR, CDR2 FQNEAQ (reference sequence). The CDR3 DNA reads as TGTGCCAGCAGCTTAGGGGGGGAGGGCTACGAGCAGTACTTC. It codes for CASSLGGEGYEQYF.

The chain recombines TRBV9 with TRBJ2-2; 12 bases are a match to TRBD1. The germline gives CDR1 SGDLS, CDR2 YYNGEE. V shed 4 bases and J 4 bases; nucleotides not matched to a gene: 5. The CDR3 length is 16 residues. Written as DNA, the CDR3 is TGTGCCAGCAGCCCGGGACAGGGGGCGACCACCGGGGAGCTGTTTTTT. It is translated as CASSPGQGATTGELFF.

Many counts were recorded for this clonotype. This chain joins TRBV27 and TRBJ1-1, with D perhaps TRBD1 (6 bases). V was shortened by 4 bases and J by 4 bases, with 7 bases between the two germline ends. CDR3 length: 12 residues. Germline V gene sequence: CDR1 MNHEY, CDR2 SMNVEV (reference sequence). The DNA of the CDR3 is TGTGCCAGCAGTTCACAGGGCACTGAAGCTTTCTTT. This sequence encodes CASSSQGTEAFF.